This T cell receptor (beta chain) derives from a study of blood T cell repertoires in COVID-19. Study information: In each case, the material was cDNA or gDNA derived from T cells, B-cell-depleted T cells, or PBMCs.

The CDR3 spans 15 residues. Looked up from germline, CDR1 is LNHDA and CDR2 is SQIVND (reference sequence). The germline V and J ends were trimmed by 7 bases and 0 bases, with 10 bases remaining between them. Source study methods: Reference gene primer amplification yielded estimated nucleated cell counts. Data came from immunoSEQ multiplex PCR; TCRdb stores just in-frame clones and leaves some out. V, J and clone size reflect that table, while D and trimming were determined from the DNA. This table holds approximately 70,000 clones, roughly 90% found once. This chain uses TRBV19 with TRBJ1-6; D unresolved. The TCR was taken from a woman aged 60-75 years with acute or convalescent COVID-19. Sequencing was performed on peripheral blood. DNA of the CDR3: TGTGCCAGTACCATAGCCGGCTCCTATAATTCACCCCTCCACTTT. Its translation: CASTIAGSYNSPLHF.